A single sample gave rise to the 11 T cell receptor beta chains below, sequenced in a study of pediatric ulcerative colitis. Libraries were prepared by immunoSEQ multiplex PCR; TCRdb keeps only in-frame clonotypes and omits some of them. The data contain under 70,000 clones, 87% of them singletons. Sample: blood. The receptors here all came from a boy younger than 18 who was a control in a study of pediatric ulcerative colitis.

This chain uses TRBV2 with TRBJ2-1, with 9 positions matching TRBD2. Trimming removed 6 bases from V and 6 bases from J; junction bases left unmatched: 9. This CDR3 region has 15 residues. Per the germline V gene, CDR1 is SNHLY and CDR2 is FYNNEI. The CDR3 nucleotides read TGTGCCAGCAGCCCATCGACTAGCGGCACCAATGAGCAGTTCTTC. This codes for CASSPSTSGTNEQFF.

Comment on this clone: At one end the junction does not follow the germline gene, possibly because of a read error. The chain carries TRBV12-5 and TRBJ1-1, with TRBD1 as a possible D gene (5 bases). The CDR3 covers 12 residues. Germline CDR1 is LGHNT and CDR2 is FRNRAP. The CDR3 sequence: CASARGNAEAFF. CDR3 DNA: TGTGCTAGTGCCCGGGGGAACGCTGAAGCTTTCTTT.

This clone turned up a few times. The chain uses TRBV18 and TRBJ1-1; D gene uncertain. Germline values: CDR1 KGHSH, CDR2 LQKENI. The CDR3 contains 13 residues. V was cut by 6 bases and J by 0 bases, with 8 bases left in between. CDR3 region: CASSPDMNTEAFF. Written as DNA, the CDR3 is TGTGCCAGCTCCCCTGATATGAACACTGAAGCTTTCTTT. Using reference TRBV18 and TRBJ1-1 for the parts outside the CDR3, the full variable domain is NAGVMQNPRHLVRRRGQEARLRCSPMKGHSHVYWYRQLPEEGLKFMVYLQKENIIDESGMPKERFSAEFPKEGPSILRIQQVVRGDSAAYFCASSPDMNTEAFFGQGTRLTVV.

This clone was detected a few times. The chain uses TRBV19 and TRBJ1-5; 9 bases match TRBD1. The germline gives CDR1 LNHDA, CDR2 SQIVND (reference sequence). The junction had 5 bases not matched to a gene; V was cut back by 7 bases and J by 1 base. This CDR3 comprises 15 residues. The CDR3 loop reads CASMDRGRSNQPQHF. In DNA form, the CDR3 reads TGTGCCAGTATGGACAGGGGCAGGAGCAATCAGCCCCAGCATTTT.

The rearrangement joins TRBV12-5 to TRBJ1-2; tentative D call: TRBD1 (5 bases). The CDR3 contains 13 residues. Per the germline V gene, CDR1 is LGHNT and CDR2 is FRNRAP. V lost 2 bases and J lost 8, with 12 bases in between. In DNA, the CDR3 is TGTGCTAGTGGTTTGAATTGGGGCGGAGGCTACACCTTC. Its protein product is CASGLNWGGGYTF.

V and J are TRBV5-1 and TRBJ2-7; D possibly uses TRBD1 or TRBD2 (5 bases each). V gave up 4 bases and J gave up 2 bases, with 13 bases separating them. Germline V gene data show CDR1 as SGHRS and CDR2 as YFSETQ. The CDR3 has 14 amino acids. The CDR3 spells CASSPTTGPYEQYF. CDR3 in DNA: TGCGCCAGCAGCCCGACCACGGGGCCCTACGAGCAGTACTTC.

The chain couples TRBV7-2 to TRBJ2-1, with TRBD2 identical over 9 bases. The CDR3 extends over 15 amino acids. Germline V gives CDR1 SGHTA, CDR2 FQGNSA. V lost 1 base, J lost 3 bases, and 1 base stayed unmatched. The DNA for the CDR3 is TGTGCCAGCAGCTTAGGTAGCGGGGGCTACAATGAGCAGTTCTTC. Amino acid sequence: CASSLGSGGYNEQFF. The full variable domain, its missing parts supplied by reference TRBV7-2 and TRBJ2-1, is GAGVSQSPSNKVTEKGKDVELRCDPISGHTALYWYRQSLGQGLEFLIYFQGNSAPDKSGLPSDRFSAERTGGSVSTLTIQRTQQEDSAVYLCASSLGSGGYNEQFFGPGTRLTVL.

The CDR3 protein is CASSQDRLAQETQYF. In DNA form, the CDR3 reads TGCGCCAGCAGCCAAGACAGGTTGGCCCAAGAGACCCAGTACTTC. V gene TRBV4-3 combines with J gene TRBJ2-5; D gene uncertain. The V and J ends lost 0 bases and 1 base respectively, with 9 bases between them. Germline loops: CDR1 LGHNA, CDR2 YSLEER. This CDR3 has 15 residues.

V usage is TRBV13 and J usage is TRBJ2-2; 7 bases align to TRBD1. Trimming at V came to 5 bases and at J to 4 bases, leaving 7 bases not matched to a gene. CDR1 and CDR2 (germline): PRHDT, FYEKMQ (reference sequence). The CDR3 has 15 residues. The CDR3 bases are TGTGCCAGCAGCCCGGAAGGGGGCAGCACCGGGGAGCTGTTTTTT. Encoded protein: CASSPEGGSTGELFF.

The chain has TRBV9 and TRBJ1-3; D not certain. Germline V lookup: CDR1 SGDLS, CDR2 YYNGEE. The CDR3 has 17 amino acids. V lost 0 bases and J 0 bases, leaving 13 bases between the germline ends. The CDR3 DNA reads as TGTGCCAGCAGCGTAGCCCCGCAATTTCGCTCTGGAAACACCATATATTTT. This translates into CASSVAPQFRSGNTIYF.

The gene calls are TRBV5-1 and TRBJ2-5; D ambiguous. The germline V gene has CDR1 SGHRS and CDR2 YFSETQ. Trimming pared 0 bases from V and 1 base from J, leaving 7 bases between. The CDR3 length is 14 residues. The CDR3 is CASSLAWVQETQYF. The CDR3, as DNA: TGCGCCAGCAGCTTGGCGTGGGTCCAAGAGACCCAGTACTTC.